This is a list of T cell receptor beta chains from one sample in a study of blood T cell repertoires in COVID-19. Measured with immunoSEQ multiplex PCR; TCRdb has only the in-frame clones, and not every one. The sample contains about 170,000 clones, less than 90% of which appear only once. Sequencing input: peripheral blood. The source is a man between 18 and 29 years old with active or convalescent COVID-19. The CDR3 runs from the conserved cysteine through the conserved F or W. A D gene is named only where the DNA matches it firmly. The size of a clone is reported for some rows only, either as once, few or many, or as a class for expanded clones.

D gene | J gene | V gene | clone size | CDR3 DNA | CDR3 protein
- | TRBJ1-1 | TRBV7-9 | - | TGTGCCAGCAGCTTAGTTCGGACTGAAGCTTTCTTT | CASSLVRTEAFF
- | TRBJ2-5 | TRBV7-3 | - | TGTGCCAGCAGCTCTTCCGGACTACAAGAGACCCAGTACTTC | CASSSSGLQETQYF
- | TRBJ1-2 | TRBV15 | - | TGTGCCACCAGCAGAGTACCGGGGGGCAACTATGGCTACACCTTC | CATSRVPGGNYGYTF
- | TRBJ1-4 | TRBV19 | many | TGTGCCAGTACCCAGCGCCAGTATGAAAAACTGTTTTTT | CASTQRQYEKLFF
TRBD2 | TRBJ2-7 | TRBV6-2/TRBV6-3 | - | TGTGCCAGCAGTTACTCCGGACTAGCGGGGACCTTC | CASSYSGLAGTF
- | TRBJ2-2 | TRBV27 | - | TGTGCCAGCAGGACCCTCAGGGCAACAGGGGAGCTGTTTTTT | CASRTLRATGELFF
- | TRBJ2-7 | TRBV6-5 | - | TGTGCCAGCAGTTACTCGGCAACAGTCTACGAGCAGTACTTC | CASSYSATVYEQYF
- | TRBJ1-2 | TRBV3-1/TRBV3-2 | - | TGTGCCAGCTCTAGAGGGATGGGAGGCTACACCTTC | CASSRGMGGYTF
- | TRBJ2-3 | TRBV20-1 | - | TGCAGTGGCGGTAGCACAGATACGCAGTATTTT | CSGGSTDTQYF
- | TRBJ1-2 | TRBV6-1 | - | TGTGCCAGCAGTGAAGCGCTTCTCTGGGGGCGCGGCTATGGCTACACCTTC | CASSEALLWGRGYGYTF
TRBD1 | TRBJ1-6 | TRBV18 | - | TGTGCCAGCTCACCAGGACAGGGTGCTTCACCCCTCCACTTT | CASSPGQGASPLHF
TRBD1 | TRBJ1-4 | TRBV24-1 | few | TGTGCCACCAGTGATCCCCGGACAGGGGGCATAACTAATGAAAAACTGTTTTTT | CATSDPRTGGITNEKLFF
TRBD1 | TRBJ1-4 | TRBV28 | - | TGTGCCAGCAGTCGAAGACAGGGCCGGGAAAAACTGTTTTTT | CASSRRQGREKLFF
- | TRBJ1-2 | TRBV18 | - | TGTGCCAGCTCACCCCTAGGGGTTGTAGCTGATGGCTACACCTTC | CASSPLGVVADGYTF
TRBD1 | TRBJ2-7 | TRBV6-5 | - | TGTGCCAGCAGTTCCGGGACAGGGATGCGCGAGCAGTACTTC | CASSSGTGMREQYF
- | TRBJ1-1 | TRBV11-2 | - | TGTGCCAGCAGCTCTAGGGTAACAGGGATGAACACTGAAGCTTTCTTT | CASSSRVTGMNTEAFF
- | TRBJ1-5 | TRBV19 | - | TGTGCCAGTAACGCGGGTCAGCCCCAGCATTTT | CASNAGQPQHF
TRBD1 | TRBJ1-4 | TRBV18 | - | TGTGCCAGCTCCCGGGACAGGGACGAAAAACTGTTTTTT | CASSRDRDEKLFF
- | TRBJ1-1 | TRBV5-1 | - | TGCGCCAGCAGCTTGGACGGGGGAAAGAACACTGAAGCTTTCTTT | CASSLDGGKNTEAFF
- | TRBJ2-3 | TRBV19 | - | TGTGCCAGTAGTATGATGGAGCGGTCCGATACGCAGTATTTT | CASSMMERSDTQYF
- | TRBJ2-7 | TRBV5-6 | - | TGTGCCAGCAGCTTGGCAGGGCCACTGGGTTCCTACGAGCAGTACTTC | CASSLAGPLGSYEQYF
- | TRBJ1-6 | TRBV7-6 | - | TGTGCCAGCAGCTTAGATCGTCAGGGTTCGTCACCCCTCCACTTT | CASSLDRQGSSPLHF
TRBD1 | TRBJ2-2 | TRBV11-3 | - | TGTGCCAGCAGCCCGAGGACAGGGGGCATGGGGGAGCTGTTTTTT | CASSPRTGGMGELFF
- | TRBJ1-5 | TRBV7-8 | medium-sized | TGTGCCAGCAGCTTGGGGCCCCTGGGGAATCAGCCCCAGCATTTT | CASSLGPLGNQPQHF
- | TRBJ2-2 | TRBV6-5 | - | TGTGCCAGCAGTTACTCACAGGGTGCCGGGGAGCTGTTTTTT | CASSYSQGAGELFF
TRBD1 | TRBJ2-7 | TRBV27 | - | TGTGCCAGCAGACCCGGGACAGGGGGTAAAGAGCAGTACTTC | CASRPGTGGKEQYF
- | TRBJ2-5 | TRBV10-3 | - | TGTGCCATCAGTGGGGCCCCCCAAGAGACCCAGTACTTC | CAISGAPQETQYF
- | TRBJ2-1 | TRBV7-3 | - | TGTGCCAGCAGCAGTAATAGCGGCACCTACAATGAGCAGTTCTTC | CASSSNSGTYNEQFF
- | TRBJ2-1 | TRBV28 | - | TGTGCCAGCAGGGTTCTCCACGGGGGTCCAGGAGGGCAGTTCTTC | CASRVLHGGPGGQFF
TRBD2 | TRBJ2-1 | TRBV19 | - | TGTGCCAGTACTCTCGCGGGAGCGACTAACAATGAGCAGTTCTTC | CASTLAGATNNEQFF
- | TRBJ1-2 | TRBV3-1/TRBV3-2 | once | TGTGCCAGCAGCCAGAACAGGGTTGGCTACACCTTC | CASSQNRVGYTF
- | TRBJ1-2 | TRBV3-1/TRBV3-2 | - | TGTGCCAGCAACCGTGCCGGGGAAGGCTACACCTTC | CASNRAGEGYTF
TRBD1 | TRBJ1-1 | TRBV11-3 | - | TGTGCCAGCAGCGCGACTACAGGGGGCACTGAAGCTTTCTTT | CASSATTGGTEAFF
- | TRBJ1-1 | TRBV28 | - | TGTGCCAGCAAGACTATGAACACTGAAGCTTTCTTT | CASKTMNTEAFF
TRBD1 | TRBJ1-1 | TRBV14 | few | TGTGCCAGCAGCAGGGACAGGGCCTACACTGAAGCTTTCTTT | CASSRDRAYTEAFF
- | TRBJ1-4 | TRBV18 | - | TGTGCCAGCTCACCCAGGGCGCAAACTAATGAAAAACTGTTTTTT | CASSPRAQTNEKLFF
TRBD1 | TRBJ1-5 | TRBV18 | once | TGTGCCAGCTCTCAAGACAGGGGCAGCCAGCCCCAGCATTTT | CASSQDRGSQPQHF
TRBD2 | TRBJ2-5 | TRBV11-3 | - | TGTGCCAGCAGCTTATACTCAGCGGGGGGGTTTGAGACCCAGTACTTC | CASSLYSAGGFETQYF
TRBD2 | TRBJ2-3 | TRBV11-3 | - | TGTGCCAGCAGCTTCGGGACTAGCGGACGCACAGATACGCAGTATTTT | CASSFGTSGRTDTQYF
TRBD2 | TRBJ2-5 | TRBV7-8 | - | TGTGCCAGCAGCTCCGGACTAGCGGAGCAAGAGACCCAGTACTTC | CASSSGLAEQETQYF
- | TRBJ1-3 | TRBV5-1 | - | TGCGCCAGCAGCTTGCGGGGGAGTGGAAACACCATATATTTT | CASSLRGSGNTIYF
TRBD1 | TRBJ2-1 | TRBV7-2 | - | TGTGCCAGCAGTTACGGGACAGGGGCTTTCAATGAGCAGTTCTTC | CASSYGTGAFNEQFF
TRBD1 | TRBJ1-1 | TRBV10-1 | - | TGCGCCAGCAGTGATGGGACAGGGGACAACACTGAAGCTTTCTTT | CASSDGTGDNTEAFF
- | TRBJ2-3 | TRBV6-5 | - | TGTGCCAGCAGATCGACAGGCGCAGATACGCAGTATTTT | CASRSTGADTQYF
TRBD1 | TRBJ1-1 | TRBV2 | - | TGTGCCAGCAAGACAGGGGGCCCGACTAACACTGAAGCTTTCTTT | CASKTGGPTNTEAFF
TRBD1 | TRBJ1-2 | TRBV6-4 | - | TGTGCCAGCAGTGCAGGGACAGGGTATACCCCTGCCGGCTACACCTTC | CASSAGTGYTPAGYTF
- | TRBJ1-1 | TRBV7-8 | - | TGTGCCAGCAGCCCTGACACCCTGAACACTGAAGCTTTCTTT | CASSPDTLNTEAFF
- | TRBJ2-1 | TRBV15 | - | TGTGCCACCAGCAGAGATGAAGGGGCTTCCTCCTACAATGAGCAGTTCTTC | CATSRDEGASSYNEQFF
- | TRBJ2-3 | TRBV18 | - | TGTGCCAGCTCACCACGATCGACAGTTAGCACAGATACGCAGTATTTT | CASSPRSTVSTDTQYF
- | TRBJ2-1 | TRBV7-6 | - | TGTGCCAGCAGCTCACAGGTTTATTCCTACAATGAGCAGTTCTTC | CASSSQVYSYNEQFF
- | TRBJ2-5 | TRBV19 | - | TGTGCCAGTAGTATAGATAGGACAGCACTTGGGACCCAGTACTTC | CASSIDRTALGTQYF
- | TRBJ2-2 | TRBV29-1 | once | TGCAGCGTTGAAGATTTTCGGACAAAAACCGGGGAGCTGTTTTTT | CSVEDFRTKTGELFF
- | TRBJ2-3 | TRBV19 | - | TGTGCCACCAGTATGAGCAGGGCAGGCACAGATACGCAGTATTTT | CATSMSRAGTDTQYF
TRBD1 | TRBJ2-7 | TRBV11-1 | - | TGTGCCAGCAGCACAGACAGGGCCAACGAGCAGTACTTC | CASSTDRANEQYF
- | TRBJ2-2 | TRBV6-2/TRBV6-3 | - | TGTGCCAGCAGTAACTACAGAGTAGCGAACACCGGGGAGCTGTTTTTT | CASSNYRVANTGELFF
TRBD1 | TRBJ2-5 | TRBV5-1 | - | TGCGCCAGCAGCTTACAGGGGGACCAAGAGACCCAGTACTTC | CASSLQGDQETQYF
- | TRBJ2-7 | TRBV6-2/TRBV6-3 | - | TGTGCCAGCAGTTTTGGACTGGCTCCCTACGAGCAGTACTTC | CASSFGLAPYEQYF
- | TRBJ2-1 | TRBV4-2 | - | TGTGCCAGCAGCCAAGACAGGGCAAGGTTTTGGCAGTTCTTC | CASSQDRARFWQFF